A selection of T cell receptor beta chains follows, all from one sample in a study of CD8 T cells in Susac syndrome. In TCRdb, the immunoSEQ multiplex PCR reads were re-called with MiXCR into one record per CDR3 protein. The data show approximately 200,000 distinct CDR3 sequences, approximately 90% seen once. Sequences were obtained from CD8+ T cells from PBMCs. These receptors were taken from a human donor with multiple sclerosis. The CDR3 runs from the conserved cysteine through the conserved F or W. The D gene is left open where the match is weak. Not all rows give a size; the values are once, few, many and, for expanded clones, a class.

V: TRBV30
J: TRBJ2-1
size: -
D: TRBD1
length: 14
CDR3: CAWLGQPNYNEQFF
DNA: TGTGCCTGGCTGGGACAGCCAAACTACAATGAGCAGTTCTTC

V: TRBV27
J: TRBJ2-2
size: -
D: TRBD1
length: 16
CDR3: CASSLYGTGVTGELFF
DNA: TGTGCCAGCAGTTTATACGGGACAGGTGTCACCGGGGAGCTGTTTTTT

V: TRBV20-1
J: TRBJ2-7
size: -
D: -
length: 12
CDR3: CSASGSRYEQYF
DNA: TGCAGTGCTAGCGGGAGTCGGTACGAGCAGTACTTC

V: TRBV9
J: TRBJ1-1
size: -
D: -
length: 16
CDR3: CASSVGNPGTNTEAFF
DNA: TGTGCCAGCAGCGTAGGTAATCCGGGGACGAACACTGAAGCTTTCTTT

V: TRBV7-8
J: TRBJ2-2
size: -
D: TRBD2
length: 19
CDR3: CASSLPTIAGGPGGGELFF
DNA: TGTGCCAGCAGCCTCCCGACCATAGCGGGAGGGCCAGGGGGCGGGGAGCTGTTTTTT

V: TRBV20-1
J: TRBJ1-2
size: once
D: -
length: 13
CDR3: CSAREGMGYGYTF
DNA: TGCAGTGCTAGAGAGGGGATGGGCTATGGCTACACCTTC

V: TRBV3-1
J: TRBJ2-7
size: -
D: -
length: 15
CDR3: CASSPELAGTYEQYF
DNA: TGTGCCAGCAGCCCGGAGTTGGCGGGGACCTACGAGCAGTACTTC

V: TRBV27
J: TRBJ1-2
size: -
D: -
length: 16
CDR3: CASTPSRPQGMGGYTF
DNA: TGTGCCAGCACGCCTTCCCGGCCTCAGGGTATGGGGGGCTACACCTTC

V: TRBV7-9
J: TRBJ2-5
size: -
D: -
length: 16
CDR3: CASSSQAPSRSETQYF
DNA: TGTGCCAGCAGCTCCCAAGCGCCCTCCAGATCAGAGACCCAGTACTTC

V: TRBV10-3
J: TRBJ1-3
size: once
D: -
length: 13
CDR3: CATADQGRDTIYF
DNA: TGTGCCACCGCTGACCAGGGGAGAGACACCATATATTTT

V: TRBV7-9
J: TRBJ2-7
size: -
D: -
length: 13
CDR3: CASRSGPTYEQYF
DNA: TGTGCCAGCCGTAGCGGACCTACCTACGAGCAGTACTTC

V: TRBV29-1
J: TRBJ1-1
size: -
D: -
length: 14
CDR3: CSVGGGERNTEAFF
DNA: TGCAGCGTTGGGGGGGGTGAGAGAAACACTGAAGCTTTCTTT

V: TRBV5-1
J: TRBJ1-1
size: -
D: -
length: 15
CDR3: CASSLSGRLNTEAFF
DNA: TGCGCCAGCAGCTTGAGTGGACGACTGAACACTGAAGCTTTCTTT

V: TRBV14
J: TRBJ2-1
size: -
D: -
length: 15
CDR3: CASSNRYLRADEQFF
DNA: TGTGCCAGCAGCAATCGTTATCTCAGGGCAGATGAGCAGTTCTTC

V: TRBV5-6
J: TRBJ2-7
size: -
D: TRBD1
length: 18
CDR3: CASSLMFLSGTGSHEQYF
DNA: TGTGCCAGCAGCCTGATGTTTCTATCCGGGACAGGTTCCCACGAGCAGTACTTC

V: TRBV12-3/TRBV12-4
J: TRBJ2-7
size: -
D: -
length: 13
CDR3: CASSTGPLYEQYF
DNA: TGTGCCAGCAGCACGGGACCGCTCTACGAGCAGTACTTC

V: TRBV4-2
J: TRBJ2-1
size: -
D: -
length: 16
CDR3: CASSQDLEAAYNEQFF
DNA: TGTGCCAGCAGCCAAGATCTAGAGGCGGCCTACAATGAGCAGTTCTTC

V: TRBV19
J: TRBJ1-1
size: -
D: TRBD1
length: 15
CDR3: CASSPGTGGLSEAFF
DNA: TGTGCCAGTAGTCCTGGGACAGGGGGCTTATCTGAAGCTTTCTTT

V: TRBV7-2
J: TRBJ2-5
size: once
D: -
length: 17
CDR3: CASSLDPGDSEGETQYF
DNA: TGTGCCAGCAGCTTAGACCCTGGGGACTCCGAGGGAGAGACCCAGTACTTC

V: TRBV6-4
J: TRBJ1-2
size: -
D: TRBD1
length: 14
CDR3: CASSDGTGLGGYTF
DNA: TGTGCCAGCAGTGACGGGACAGGGCTTGGCGGCTACACCTTC

V: TRBV12-3/TRBV12-4
J: TRBJ1-2
size: -
D: -
length: 15
CDR3: CASSPEVARYYGYTF
DNA: TGTGCCAGCAGTCCTGAAGTGGCACGTTACTATGGCTACACCTTC

V: TRBV20-1
J: TRBJ2-7
size: few
D: TRBD2
length: 15
CDR3: CSARSPAGVTYEQYF
DNA: TGCAGTGCTAGAAGTCCAGCGGGAGTCACCTACGAGCAGTACTTC

V: TRBV13
J: TRBJ1-1
size: -
D: -
length: 12
CDR3: CASSPPDTEAFF
DNA: TGTGCCAGCAGCCCGCCGGACACTGAAGCTTTCTTT

V: TRBV6-5
J: TRBJ2-3
size: -
D: TRBD1
length: 18
CDR3: CASSYSGPTGGGTDTQYF
DNA: TGTGCCAGCAGTTACTCCGGGCCGACAGGGGGCGGCACAGATACGCAGTATTTT

V: TRBV3-1
J: TRBJ1-6
size: -
D: -
length: 17
CDR3: CASSQIPQNSYNSPLHF
DNA: TGTGCCAGCAGCCAGATTCCGCAGAATTCCTATAATTCACCCCTCCACTTT

V: TRBV4-3
J: TRBJ2-1
size: -
D: TRBD2
length: 16
CDR3: CASSQDRSGAGGEQFF
DNA: TGCGCCAGCAGCCAAGATCGAAGCGGAGCGGGGGGTGAGCAGTTCTTC

V: TRBV6-5
J: TRBJ2-7
size: -
D: -
length: 14
CDR3: CASSATRDSYEQYF
DNA: TGTGCCAGCAGCGCCACCCGGGACTCCTACGAGCAGTACTTC

V: TRBV7-9
J: TRBJ2-5
size: -
D: TRBD2
length: 16
CDR3: CASSSFRAGSGETQYF
DNA: TGTGCCAGCAGCTCCTTCCGAGCGGGGTCGGGGGAGACCCAGTACTTC

V: TRBV5-4
J: TRBJ1-1
size: -
D: TRBD1
length: 14
CDR3: CASSPWTGVTEAFF
DNA: TGTGCCAGCAGCCCCTGGACAGGGGTCACTGAAGCTTTCTTT

V: TRBV20-1
J: TRBJ1-1
size: -
D: -
length: 14
CDR3: CSARVLGLNTEAFF
DNA: TGCAGTGCTAGAGTACTCGGACTTAACACTGAAGCTTTCTTT